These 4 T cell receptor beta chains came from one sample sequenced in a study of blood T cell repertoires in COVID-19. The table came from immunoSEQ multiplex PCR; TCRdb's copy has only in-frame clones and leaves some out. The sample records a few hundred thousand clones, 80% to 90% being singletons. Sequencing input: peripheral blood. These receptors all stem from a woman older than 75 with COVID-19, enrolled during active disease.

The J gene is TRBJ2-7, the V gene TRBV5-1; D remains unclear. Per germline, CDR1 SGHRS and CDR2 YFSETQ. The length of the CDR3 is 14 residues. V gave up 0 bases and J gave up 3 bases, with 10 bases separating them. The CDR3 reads CASSLEAANYEQYF. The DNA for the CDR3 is TGCGCCAGCAGCTTGGAAGCAGCGAACTACGAGCAGTACTTC.

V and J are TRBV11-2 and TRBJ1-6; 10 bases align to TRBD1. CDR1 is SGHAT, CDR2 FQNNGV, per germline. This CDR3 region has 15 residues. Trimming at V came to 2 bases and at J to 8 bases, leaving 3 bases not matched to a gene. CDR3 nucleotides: TGTGCCAGCAGCTTATGGGGGACAGGGGATTCACCCCTCCACTTT. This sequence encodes CASSLWGTGDSPLHF.

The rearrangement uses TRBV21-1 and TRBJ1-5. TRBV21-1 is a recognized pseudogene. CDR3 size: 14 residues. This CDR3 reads CAGRQRYSNQPQHF. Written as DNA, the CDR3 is TGTGCCGGCCGGCAGCGCTATAGCAATCAGCCCCAGCATTTT.

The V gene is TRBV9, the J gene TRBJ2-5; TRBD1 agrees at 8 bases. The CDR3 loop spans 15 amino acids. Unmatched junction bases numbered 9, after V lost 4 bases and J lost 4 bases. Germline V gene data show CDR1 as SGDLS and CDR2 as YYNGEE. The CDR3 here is CASSPWQGAGETQYF. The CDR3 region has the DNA TGTGCCAGCAGCCCTTGGCAGGGGGCTGGAGAGACCCAGTACTTC.